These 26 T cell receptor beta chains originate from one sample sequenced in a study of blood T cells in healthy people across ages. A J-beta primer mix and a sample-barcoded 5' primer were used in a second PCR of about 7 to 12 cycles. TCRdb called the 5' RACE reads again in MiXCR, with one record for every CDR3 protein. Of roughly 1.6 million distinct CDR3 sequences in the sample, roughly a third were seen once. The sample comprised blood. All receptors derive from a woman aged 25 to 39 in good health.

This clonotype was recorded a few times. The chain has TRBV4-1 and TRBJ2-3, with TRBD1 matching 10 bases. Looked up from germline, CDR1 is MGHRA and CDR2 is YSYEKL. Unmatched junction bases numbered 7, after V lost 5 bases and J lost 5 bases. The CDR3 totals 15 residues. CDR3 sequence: CASSSPGQGLDTQYF. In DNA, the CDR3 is TGCGCCAGCAGCTCCCCGGGACAGGGGTTAGATACGCAGTATTTT.

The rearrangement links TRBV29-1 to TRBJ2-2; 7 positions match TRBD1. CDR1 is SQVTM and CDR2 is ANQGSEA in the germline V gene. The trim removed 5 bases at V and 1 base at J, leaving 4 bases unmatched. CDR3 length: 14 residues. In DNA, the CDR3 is TGCAGCGTTTTCGACAGGGTGAACACCGGGGAGCTGTTTTTT. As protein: CSVFDRVNTGELFF.

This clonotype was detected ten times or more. The CDR3 sequence: CASSQGDYGYTF. Here the CDR3 DNA reads TGTGCCAGCAGCCAAGGGGACTATGGCTACACCTTC. This sequence joins TRBV3-1 and TRBJ1-2; D unclear. Per the germline V gene, CDR1 is LGHDT and CDR2 is YNNKEL (reference sequence). With 1 base removed from V and 3 bases from J, the gap between germline ends came to 3 bases. The CDR3 totals 12 residues.

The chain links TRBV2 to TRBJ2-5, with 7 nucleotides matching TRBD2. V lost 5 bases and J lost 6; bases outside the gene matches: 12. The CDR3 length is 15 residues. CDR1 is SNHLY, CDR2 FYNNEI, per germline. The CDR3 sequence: CASSRGLPEGKTQYF. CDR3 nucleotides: TGTGCCAGCAGTCGGGGACTACCGGAGGGGAAGACCCAGTACTTC.

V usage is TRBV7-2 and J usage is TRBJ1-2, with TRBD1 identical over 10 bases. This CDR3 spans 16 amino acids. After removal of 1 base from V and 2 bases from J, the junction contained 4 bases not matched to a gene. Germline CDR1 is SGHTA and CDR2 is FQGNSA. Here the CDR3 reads CASSLVRDRGNYGYTF. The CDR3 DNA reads TGTGCCAGCAGCTTAGTTCGGGACAGGGGAAACTATGGCTACACCTTC.

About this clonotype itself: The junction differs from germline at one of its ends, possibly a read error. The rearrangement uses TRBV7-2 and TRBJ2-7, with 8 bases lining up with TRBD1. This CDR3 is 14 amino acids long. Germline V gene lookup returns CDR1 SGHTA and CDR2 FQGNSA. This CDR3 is CARIHRGCPYGQYF. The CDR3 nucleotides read TGTGCCAGGATCCACAGGGGGTGTCCCTACGGGCAGTACTTC.

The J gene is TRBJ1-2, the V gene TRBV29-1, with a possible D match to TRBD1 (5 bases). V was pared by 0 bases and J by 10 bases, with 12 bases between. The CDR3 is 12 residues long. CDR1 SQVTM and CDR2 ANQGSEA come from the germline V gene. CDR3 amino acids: CSVEDGGKTYTF. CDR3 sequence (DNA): TGCAGCGTTGAAGATGGGGGGAAGACCTACACCTTC.

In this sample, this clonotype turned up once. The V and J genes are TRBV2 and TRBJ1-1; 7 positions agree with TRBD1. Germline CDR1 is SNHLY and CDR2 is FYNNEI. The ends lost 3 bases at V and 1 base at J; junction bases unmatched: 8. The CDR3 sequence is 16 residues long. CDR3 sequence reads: CASSDRTGATNTEAFF. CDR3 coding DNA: TGTGCCAGCAGTGACCGGACAGGAGCTACGAACACTGAAGCTTTCTTT.

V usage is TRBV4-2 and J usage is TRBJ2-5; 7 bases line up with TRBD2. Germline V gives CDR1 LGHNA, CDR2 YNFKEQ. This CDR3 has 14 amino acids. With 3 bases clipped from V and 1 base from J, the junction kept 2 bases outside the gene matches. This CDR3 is CASSHAGVQETQYF. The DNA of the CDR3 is TGTGCCAGCAGCCACGCGGGAGTCCAAGAGACCCAGTACTTC.

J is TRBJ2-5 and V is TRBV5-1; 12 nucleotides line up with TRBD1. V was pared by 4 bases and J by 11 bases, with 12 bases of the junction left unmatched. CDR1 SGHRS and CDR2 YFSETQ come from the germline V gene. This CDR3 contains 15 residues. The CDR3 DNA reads TGCGCCAGCAGCCCACGGGGGACAGGGGGCAATGAGCAGTACTTC. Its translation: CASSPRGTGGNEQYF.

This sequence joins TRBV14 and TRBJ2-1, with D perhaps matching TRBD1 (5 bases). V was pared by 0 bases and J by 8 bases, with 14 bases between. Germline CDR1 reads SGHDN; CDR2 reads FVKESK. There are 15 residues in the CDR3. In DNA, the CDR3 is TGTGCCAGCAGCCAAGATGTGACTCCCAGGGATGAGCAGTTCTTC. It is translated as CASSQDVTPRDEQFF.

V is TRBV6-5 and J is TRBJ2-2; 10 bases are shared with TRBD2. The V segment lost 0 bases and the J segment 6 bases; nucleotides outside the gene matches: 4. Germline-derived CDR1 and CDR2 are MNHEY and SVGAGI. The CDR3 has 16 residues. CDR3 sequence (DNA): TGTGCCAGCAGTTACTCGAAAGCGGGGGGGCCCGGGGAGCTGTTTTTT. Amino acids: CASSYSKAGGPGELFF.

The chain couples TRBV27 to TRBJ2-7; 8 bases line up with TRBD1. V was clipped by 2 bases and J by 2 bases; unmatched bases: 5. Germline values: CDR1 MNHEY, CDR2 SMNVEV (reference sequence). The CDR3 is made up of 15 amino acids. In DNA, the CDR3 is TGTGCCAGCAGTTTAATAGGACAGGGCCCCTACGAGCAGTACTTC. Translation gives CASSLIGQGPYEQYF.

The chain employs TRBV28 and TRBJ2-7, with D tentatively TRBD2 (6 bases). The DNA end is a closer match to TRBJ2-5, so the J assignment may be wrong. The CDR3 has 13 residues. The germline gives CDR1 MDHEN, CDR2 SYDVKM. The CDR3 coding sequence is TGTGCCAGCAGGAACCGGGGGTGGGAGACCCAGTACTTC. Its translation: CASRNRGWETQYF.

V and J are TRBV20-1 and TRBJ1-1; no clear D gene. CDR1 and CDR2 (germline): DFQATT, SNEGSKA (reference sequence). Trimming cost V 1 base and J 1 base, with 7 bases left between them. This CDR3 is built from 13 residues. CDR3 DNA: TGCAGTGCTAGAGGAACACCGAACACTGAAGCTTTCTTT. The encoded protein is CSARGTPNTEAFF.

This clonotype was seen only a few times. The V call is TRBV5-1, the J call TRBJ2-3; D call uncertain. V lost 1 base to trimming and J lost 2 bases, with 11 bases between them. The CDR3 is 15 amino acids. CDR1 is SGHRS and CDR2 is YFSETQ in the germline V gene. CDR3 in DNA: TGCGCCAGCAGCTTGAGAGAGAGCCCCACAGATACGCAGTATTTT. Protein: CASSLRESPTDTQYF.

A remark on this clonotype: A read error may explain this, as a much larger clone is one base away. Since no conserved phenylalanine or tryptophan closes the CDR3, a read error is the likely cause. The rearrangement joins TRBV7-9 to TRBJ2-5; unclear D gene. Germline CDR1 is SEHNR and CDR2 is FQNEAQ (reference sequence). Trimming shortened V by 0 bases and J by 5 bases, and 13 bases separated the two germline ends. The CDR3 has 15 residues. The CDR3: CASSLASQDRETQYI. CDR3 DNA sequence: TGTGCCAGCAGCTTAGCGTCGCAAGATCGGGAGACCCAGTACATC.

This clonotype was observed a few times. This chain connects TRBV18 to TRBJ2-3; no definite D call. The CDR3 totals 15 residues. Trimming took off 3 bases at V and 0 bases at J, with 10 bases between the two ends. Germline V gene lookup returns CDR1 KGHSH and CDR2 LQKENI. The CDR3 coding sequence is TGTGCCAGCTCACCCAACGATGCTAGCACAGATACGCAGTATTTT. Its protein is CASSPNDASTDTQYF.

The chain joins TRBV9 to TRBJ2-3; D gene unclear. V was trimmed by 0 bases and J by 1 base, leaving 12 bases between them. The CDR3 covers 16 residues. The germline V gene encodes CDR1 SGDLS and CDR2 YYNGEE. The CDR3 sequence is CASSVGGDPRTDTQYF. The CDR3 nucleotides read TGTGCCAGCAGCGTAGGTGGGGATCCCCGCACAGATACGCAGTATTTT.

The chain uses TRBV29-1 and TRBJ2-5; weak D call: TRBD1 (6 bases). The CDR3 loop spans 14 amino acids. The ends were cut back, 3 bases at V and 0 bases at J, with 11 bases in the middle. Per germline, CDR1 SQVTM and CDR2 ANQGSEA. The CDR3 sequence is CSVDTGPHQETQYF. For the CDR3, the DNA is TGCAGCGTTGACACAGGGCCCCACCAAGAGACCCAGTACTTC.

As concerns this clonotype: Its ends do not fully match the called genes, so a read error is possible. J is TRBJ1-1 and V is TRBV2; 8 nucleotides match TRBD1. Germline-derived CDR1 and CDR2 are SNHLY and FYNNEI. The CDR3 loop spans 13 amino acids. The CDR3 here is CASIESGTGEAFF. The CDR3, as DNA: TGTGCCAGCATTGAATCCGGGACAGGAGAAGCTTTCTTT.

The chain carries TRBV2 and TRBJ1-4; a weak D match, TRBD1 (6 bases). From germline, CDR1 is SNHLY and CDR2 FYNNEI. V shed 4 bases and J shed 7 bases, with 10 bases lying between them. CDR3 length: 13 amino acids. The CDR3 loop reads CASSAGAGEKLFF. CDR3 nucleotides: TGTGCCAGCAGTGCGGGGGCGGGTGAAAAACTGTTTTTT.

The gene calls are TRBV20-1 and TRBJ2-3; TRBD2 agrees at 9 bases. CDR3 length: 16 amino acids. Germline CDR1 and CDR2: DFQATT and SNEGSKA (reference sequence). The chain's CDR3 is CVTPSGGISYTDTQYF. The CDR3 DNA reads TGCGTAACCCCCAGCGGGGGGATATCTTACACAGATACGCAGTATTTT.

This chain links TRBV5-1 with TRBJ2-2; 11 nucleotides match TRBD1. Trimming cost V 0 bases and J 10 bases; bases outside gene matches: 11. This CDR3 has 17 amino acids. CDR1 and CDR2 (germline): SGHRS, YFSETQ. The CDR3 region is CASSLVRDRGTGVELFF. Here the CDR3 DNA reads TGCGCCAGCAGCTTGGTCCGGGACAGGGGGACTGGAGTGGAGCTGTTTTTT. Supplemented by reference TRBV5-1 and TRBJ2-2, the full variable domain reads KAGVTQTPRYLIKTRGQQVTLSCSPISGHRSVSWYQQTPGQGLQFLFEYFSETQRNKGNFPGRFSGRQFSNSRSEMNVSTLELGDSALYLCASSLVRDRGTGVELFFGEGSRLTVL.

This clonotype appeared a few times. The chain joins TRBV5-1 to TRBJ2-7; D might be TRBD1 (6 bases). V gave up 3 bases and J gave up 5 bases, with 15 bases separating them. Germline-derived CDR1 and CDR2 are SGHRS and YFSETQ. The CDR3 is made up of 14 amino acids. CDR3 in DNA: TGCGCCAGCAGCTGGGGCCAGGGGCACAACGAGCAGTACTTC. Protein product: CASSWGQGHNEQYF. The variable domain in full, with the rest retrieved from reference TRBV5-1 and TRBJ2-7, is KAGVTQTPRYLIKTRGQQVTLSCSPISGHRSVSWYQQTPGQGLQFLFEYFSETQRNKGNFPGRFSGRQFSNSRSEMNVSTLELGDSALYLCASSWGQGHNEQYFGPGTRLTVT.

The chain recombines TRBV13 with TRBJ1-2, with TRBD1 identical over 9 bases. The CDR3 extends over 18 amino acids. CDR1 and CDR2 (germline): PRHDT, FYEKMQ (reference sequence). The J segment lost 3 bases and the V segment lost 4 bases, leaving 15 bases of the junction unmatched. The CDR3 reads CASSSGQGRPPSDYGYTF. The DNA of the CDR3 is TGTGCCAGCAGCTCAGGACAGGGGCGACCTCCGTCGGACTATGGCTACACCTTC. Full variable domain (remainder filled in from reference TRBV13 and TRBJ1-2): AAGVIQSPRHLIKEKRETATLKCYPIPRHDTVYWYQQGPGQDPQFLISFYEKMQSDKGSIPDRFSAQQFSDYHSELNMSSLELGDSALYFCASSSGQGRPPSDYGYTFGSGTRLTVV.